This record looks at one T cell receptor beta chain sequence and its context. The antigen remains unidentified. This entry comes from a study of OX40 agonist ivuxolimab in advanced cancers. Study-wide background: Every 2 weeks, patients received ivuxolimab intravenously, dosed at 0.01 to 10 mg/kg. Study-wide findings and caveats: Partial responders at 0.1-3.0 mg/kg showed near-lowest clonal expansion. At 0.1 to 3.0 mg/kg, CD4+ and CD8+ blood T cells expanded clonally by week 6. Antigen specificity was not determined for the expanded peripheral T cells.

Profiling relied on immunoSEQ multiplex PCR, and the TCRdb table lists in-frame clones only, not all of them. This sample has under 100,000 clones, with approximately 84% found just once. V was shortened by 5 bases and J by 3 bases, with 18 bases between the two germline ends. This CDR3 is built from 15 residues. Germline assignment: CDR1 SGHRS and CDR2 YFSETQ. V and J are TRBV5-1 and TRBJ2-7; D unclear. Source: CD4+ or CD8+ T cells sorted from blood, taken in a trial of the OX40 agonist ivuxolimab. The receptor's source is an adult with an advanced solid tumor such as melanoma, head and neck, liver or kidney cancer. The CDR3 spells CASRRTSQTDYEQYF. The CDR3 DNA sequence: TGCGCCAGCAGACGGACGTCACAGACGGACTACGAGCAGTACTTC.